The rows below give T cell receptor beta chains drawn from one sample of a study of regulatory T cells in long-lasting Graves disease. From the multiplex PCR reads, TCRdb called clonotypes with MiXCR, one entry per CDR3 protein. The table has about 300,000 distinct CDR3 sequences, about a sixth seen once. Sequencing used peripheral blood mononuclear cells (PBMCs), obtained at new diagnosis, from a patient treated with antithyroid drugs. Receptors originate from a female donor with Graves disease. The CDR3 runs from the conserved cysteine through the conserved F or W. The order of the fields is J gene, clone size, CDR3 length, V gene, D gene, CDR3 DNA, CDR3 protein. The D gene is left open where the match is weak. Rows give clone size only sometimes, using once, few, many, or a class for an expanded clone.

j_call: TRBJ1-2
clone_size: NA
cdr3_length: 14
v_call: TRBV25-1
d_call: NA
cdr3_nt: TGTGCCAGCAGTGAATATCGGGGGGCGAGAGGCTACACCTTC
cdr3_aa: CASSEYRGARGYTF

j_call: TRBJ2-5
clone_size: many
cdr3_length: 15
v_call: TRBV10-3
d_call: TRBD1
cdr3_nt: TGTGCCATCAGTGATTCCGGGACAGGGGGCGAGACCCAGTACTTC
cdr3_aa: CAISDSGTGGETQYF

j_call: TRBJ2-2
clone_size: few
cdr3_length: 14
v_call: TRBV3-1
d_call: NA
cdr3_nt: TGTGCCAGCAGCCAAGTAGGGACGACCGGGGAGCTGTTTTTT
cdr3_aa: CASSQVGTTGELFF

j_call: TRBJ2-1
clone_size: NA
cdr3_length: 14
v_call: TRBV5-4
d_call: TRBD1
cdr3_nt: TGTGCCAGCAGCCCCAGGGGGCCCTTCAATGAGCAGTTCTTC
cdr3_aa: CASSPRGPFNEQFF

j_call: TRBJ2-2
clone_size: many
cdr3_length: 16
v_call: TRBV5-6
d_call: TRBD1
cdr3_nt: TGTGCCAGCAGCTCGCTACGGGACAGTCTCACCGGGGAGCTGTTTTTT
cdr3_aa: CASSSLRDSLTGELFF

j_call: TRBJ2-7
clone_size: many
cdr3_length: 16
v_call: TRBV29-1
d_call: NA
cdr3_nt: TGCAGCGTTGAGGGCGGCGCCGGGAGACCCTCCTACGAGCAGTACTTC
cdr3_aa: CSVEGGAGRPSYEQYF

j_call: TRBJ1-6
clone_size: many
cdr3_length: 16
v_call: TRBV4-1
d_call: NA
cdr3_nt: TGCGCCAGCAGCCCGGCGTACGCAGACCTTAATTCACCCCTCCACTTT
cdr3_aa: CASSPAYADLNSPLHF

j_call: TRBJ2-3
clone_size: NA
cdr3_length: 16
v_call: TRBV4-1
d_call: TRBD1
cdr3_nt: TGCGCCAGCAGCCAAGACGGGGACAGACCCACAGATACGCAGTATTTT
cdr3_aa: CASSQDGDRPTDTQYF

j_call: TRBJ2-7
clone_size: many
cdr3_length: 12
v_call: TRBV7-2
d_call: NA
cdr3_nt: TGTGCCAGCAGCCCCGCGAGGTACGAGCAGTACTTC
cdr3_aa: CASSPARYEQYF

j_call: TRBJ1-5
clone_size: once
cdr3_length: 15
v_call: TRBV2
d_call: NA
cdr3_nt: TGTGCCAGCAGTGATATGTTGGCTAGCAATCAGCCCCAGCATTTT
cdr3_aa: CASSDMLASNQPQHF

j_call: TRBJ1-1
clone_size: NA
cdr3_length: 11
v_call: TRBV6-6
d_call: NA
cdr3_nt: TGTGCCAGCAGTTACTCGGCTGAAGCTTTCTTT
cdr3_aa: CASSYSAEAFF

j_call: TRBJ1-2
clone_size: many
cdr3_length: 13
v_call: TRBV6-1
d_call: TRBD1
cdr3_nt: TGTGCCAGCAGTCCACCCGGACAGGATTCTTCTTCCTTC
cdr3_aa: CASSPPGQDSSSF

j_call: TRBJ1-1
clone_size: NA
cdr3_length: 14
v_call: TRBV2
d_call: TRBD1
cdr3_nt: TGTGCCAGCAGTGCGGTCAGGGGGGGGACTGAAGCTTTCTTT
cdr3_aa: CASSAVRGGTEAFF

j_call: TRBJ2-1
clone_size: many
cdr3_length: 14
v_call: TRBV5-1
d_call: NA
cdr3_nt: TGCGCCAGCAAATTCTCCCCTACAACCTATGAGCAGTTCTTC
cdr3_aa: CASKFSPTTYEQFF

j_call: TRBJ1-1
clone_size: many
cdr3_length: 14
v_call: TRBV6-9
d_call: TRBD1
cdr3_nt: TGTGCCAGCAGTTACAGGGTGGGACAGGCTGAAGCTTTCTTT
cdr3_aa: CASSYRVGQAEAFF

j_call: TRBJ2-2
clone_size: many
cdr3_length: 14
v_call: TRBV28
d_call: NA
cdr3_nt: TGTGCCAGCAGTCCCTACAGGGAAGGCGGGGAGCTGTTTTTT
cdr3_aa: CASSPYREGGELFF

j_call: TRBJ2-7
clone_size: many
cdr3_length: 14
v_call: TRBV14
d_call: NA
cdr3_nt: TGTGCCAGCAGCCAAGACGGTCGCGCCTACGAGCAGTACTTC
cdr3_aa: CASSQDGRAYEQYF

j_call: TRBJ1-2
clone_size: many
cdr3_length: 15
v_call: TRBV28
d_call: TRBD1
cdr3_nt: TGTGCCAGCAGTTTATCGCAGGGGGCTAACTATGGCTACACCTTC
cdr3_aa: CASSLSQGANYGYTF

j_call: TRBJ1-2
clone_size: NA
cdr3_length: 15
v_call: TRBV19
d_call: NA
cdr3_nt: TGTGCCAGTAGTATAGAACAGGGTACTAACTATGGCTACACCTTC
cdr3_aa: CASSIEQGTNYGYTF

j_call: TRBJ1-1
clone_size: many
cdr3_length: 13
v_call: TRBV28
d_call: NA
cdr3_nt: TGTGCCAGCAGTTGGACAGTGAACACTGAAGCTTTCTTT
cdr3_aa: CASSWTVNTEAFF